The 17 T cell receptor beta chains given below trace back to one sample, sequenced in a study of T cell repertoires in cytomegalovirus infection. Via MiXCR, TCRdb re-called the reads, giving one row per CDR3 protein. The sample lists roughly 100,000 distinct CDR3 sequences; 16% were seen once. Sequenced: PBMCs. Receptors originate from a human donor in good health (CMV status not recorded). Some clones in this sample may be carry-over from other donors' samples.

This clonotype was seen repeatedly, ten times or more. This chain uses TRBV12-3 or TRBV12-4 with TRBJ1-1; TRBD1 might be the D (6 bases). V was clipped by 3 bases and J by 6 bases, with 11 bases between them. The CDR3 runs to 13 residues. CDR3 protein: CASSFEAGAEAFF. In DNA form, the CDR3 reads TGTGCCAGCAGTTTTGAGGCAGGGGCTGAAGCTTTCTTT.

This clonotype was observed many times. The V call is TRBV28, the J call TRBJ2-7; 7 nucleotides agree with TRBD1. CDR3 length: 15 residues. V shed 5 bases, J shed 3 bases, and the junction held 10 bases outside the gene matches. Germline CDR1 reads MDHEN; CDR2 reads SYDVKM. The CDR3 bases are TGTGCCAGCAGTAGAGGGGGCGCCCATATCTACGAGCAGTACTTC. This translates into CASSRGGAHIYEQYF.

V gene TRBV19 combines with J gene TRBJ1-1; D unclear. The V gene lost 7 bases and the J gene lost 1 base, with 13 bases spanning the gap. The CDR3 is made up of 14 amino acids. Germline CDR1 reads LNHDA; CDR2 reads SQIVND (reference sequence). CDR3: CASTPEARNTEAFF. The CDR3 DNA is TGTGCCAGTACCCCGGAGGCTAGGAACACTGAAGCTTTCTTT.

In regard to this clonotype: A junction boundary mismatches the germline segment, possibly from a read error. V usage is TRBV14 and J usage is TRBJ2-3, with D maybe TRBD1 (5 bases). Germline CDR1 reads SGHDN; CDR2 reads FVKESK. The CDR3 contains 11 residues. The CDR3 coding sequence is TGTGCCAGCAGCCAACATCACAGGACGCATTTT. Translated, it gives CASSQHHRTHF.

This clonotype was seen a handful of times. The chain uses TRBV12-3 or TRBV12-4 and TRBJ1-5, with D tentatively TRBD1 (6 bases). This CDR3 is built from 14 residues. Between the trimmed V and J ends, which lost 6 bases and 4 bases, there was a span of 13 bases. The CDR3 here is CASSQGHPNQPQHF. Here the CDR3 DNA reads TGTGCCAGCAGCCAGGGACACCCAAATCAGCCCCAGCATTTT.

This clonotype was counted at least ten times. J is TRBJ2-5 and V is TRBV28; 8 bases are a match to TRBD2. CDR1 MDHEN and CDR2 SYDVKM come from the germline V gene. J gave up 5 bases and V 2 bases, and 13 bases lay outside the gene matches. The CDR3 is 17 amino acids. The CDR3 region is CASSLAGGGGPWETQYF. The CDR3 DNA reads TGTGCCAGCAGTTTAGCCGGGGGGGGGGGCCCTTGGGAGACCCAGTACTTC.

This clonotype came up many times. This chain uses TRBV29-1 with TRBJ2-5; the D is unclear. Per the germline V gene, CDR1 is SQVTM and CDR2 is ANQGSEA. This CDR3 is built from 14 residues. Deletions cut 0 bases from V and 0 bases from J, with 8 bases between. The CDR3 sequence is CSVEDPRYQETQYF. Here the CDR3 DNA reads TGCAGCGTTGAAGATCCCCGGTACCAAGAGACCCAGTACTTC.

The table lists this clonotype with a few counts. The chain is built from TRBV5-4 and TRBJ1-1; D is uncertain. The germline V and J ends were trimmed by 0 bases and 5 bases, with 14 bases remaining between them. There are 15 residues in the CDR3. CDR1 and CDR2 (germline): SGHNT, YYREEE (reference sequence). The DNA of the CDR3 is TGTGCCAGCAGCTTGGGAGGAAGCCAGTGGACTGAAGCTTTCTTT. Residues: CASSLGGSQWTEAFF.

This clonotype was detected only a few times. The CDR3 protein is CSAIGANTGELFF. The CDR3 DNA reads TGCAGTGCTATAGGAGCGAACACCGGGGAGCTGTTTTTT. V is TRBV20-1 and J is TRBJ2-2; no reliable D call. CDR1 is DFQATT and CDR2 is SNEGSKA in the germline V gene (reference sequence). V was shortened by 4 bases and J by 0 bases, with 6 bases between the two germline ends. The CDR3 runs to 13 residues.

The DNA for the CDR3 is TGCGCCAGCAGTTTAAGGACAGGGAGGAATGAGCAGTTCTTC. Its protein is CASSLRTGRNEQFF. The chain links TRBV5-1 to TRBJ2-1; TRBD1 aligns across 8 bases. Germline lookup yields CDR1 SGHRS and CDR2 YFSETQ. J was trimmed by 7 bases and V by 5 bases; bases with no gene match: 8. The CDR3 has 14 residues.

The chain employs TRBV6-1 and TRBJ1-2; 8 nucleotides match TRBD1. The V and J ends lost 7 bases and 7 bases, in that order; junction bases with no gene match: 5. This CDR3 spans 12 amino acids. Germline V gene sequence: CDR1 MNHNS, CDR2 SASEGT. This CDR3 is CASTETGVGYTF. The CDR3 coding sequence is TGTGCCAGCACCGAGACAGGGGTTGGCTACACCTTC.

This clonotype was observed many times. The rearrangement joins TRBV7-9 to TRBJ1-2; D perhaps matches TRBD1 (6 bases). The V end was cut by 1 base, the J end by 4 bases, with 19 bases between. Germline CDR1 SEHNR, CDR2 FQNEAQ (reference sequence). CDR3 length equals 17 residues. The CDR3 DNA sequence: TGTGCCAGCAGCTTAGGAGACAGGTCCGTGGAAGGCTATGGCTACACCTTC. This translates into CASSLGDRSVEGYGYTF. The full variable domain, with the rest looked up from reference TRBV7-9 and TRBJ1-2, is DTGVSQNPRHKITKRGQNVTFRCDPISEHNRLYWYRQTLGQGPEFLTYFQNEAQLEKSRLLSDRFSAERPKGSFSTLEIQRTEQGDSAMYLCASSLGDRSVEGYGYTFGSGTRLTVV.

This clonotype was observed a handful of times. The J gene is TRBJ2-6, the V gene TRBV10-3, with TRBD1 matching 7 bases. The CDR3 is 17 amino acids. V was clipped by 1 base and J by 4 bases; unmatched bases: 7. CDR1 and CDR2 (germline): ENHRY, SYGVKD. CDR3 protein: CAISEWRGGDGANVLTF. CDR3 bases: TGTGCCATCAGTGAGTGGCGAGGGGGCGACGGGGCCAACGTCCTGACTTTC.

This chain joins TRBV27 and TRBJ2-3, with 14 bases aligning to TRBD2. The germline V gene has CDR1 MNHEY and CDR2 SMNVEV (reference sequence). The CDR3 covers 14 residues. V was clipped by 6 bases and J by 6 bases; unmatched bases: 2. CDR3 loop: CASRGTSGGDTQYF. CDR3 sequence (DNA): TGTGCCAGCAGAGGGACTAGCGGGGGTGATACGCAGTATTTT.

This clonotype was found many times. J is TRBJ1-1 and V is TRBV7-2; a weak D match, TRBD1 (5 bases). Germline CDR1 SGHTA, CDR2 FQGNSA. This CDR3 has 17 residues. The V end was cut by 2 bases, the J end by 3 bases, with 19 bases between. The CDR3 bases are TGTGCCAGCAGCTTAAGGCCTTACGGGGCGAGGGACACTGAAGCTTTCTTT. This encodes CASSLRPYGARDTEAFF. Supplemented by reference TRBV7-2 and TRBJ1-1, the full variable domain reads GAGVSQSPSNKVTEKGKDVELRCDPISGHTALYWYRQSLGQGLEFLIYFQGNSAPDKSGLPSDRFSAERTGGSVSTLTIQRTQQEDSAVYLCASSLRPYGARDTEAFFGQGTRLTVV.

This clonotype was found a few times. This rearrangement joins TRBV12-3 or TRBV12-4 to TRBJ2-3; 11 positions match TRBD1. J gave up 12 bases and V 5 bases, and 10 bases lay outside the gene matches. This CDR3 is built from 14 residues. The CDR3 coding sequence is TGTGCCAGCAGTCTGAGGACAGGGGGCGCTTCACAGTATTTT. Translation: CASSLRTGGASQYF.

As to this clonotype: A read error is possible here, since a much larger clone lies one base away. V is TRBV4-1 and J is TRBJ1-4; perhaps TRBD1 as D (5 bases). The CDR3 runs 16 residues. Trimming pared 2 bases from V and 7 bases from J, leaving 17 bases between. Germline V gene sequence: CDR1 MGHRA, CDR2 YSYEKL. This CDR3 reads CASSQLLRGRTEKLFF. DNA for the CDR3: TGCGCCAGCAGCCAACTTTTAAGGGGACGGACTGAAAAACTGTTTTTT.